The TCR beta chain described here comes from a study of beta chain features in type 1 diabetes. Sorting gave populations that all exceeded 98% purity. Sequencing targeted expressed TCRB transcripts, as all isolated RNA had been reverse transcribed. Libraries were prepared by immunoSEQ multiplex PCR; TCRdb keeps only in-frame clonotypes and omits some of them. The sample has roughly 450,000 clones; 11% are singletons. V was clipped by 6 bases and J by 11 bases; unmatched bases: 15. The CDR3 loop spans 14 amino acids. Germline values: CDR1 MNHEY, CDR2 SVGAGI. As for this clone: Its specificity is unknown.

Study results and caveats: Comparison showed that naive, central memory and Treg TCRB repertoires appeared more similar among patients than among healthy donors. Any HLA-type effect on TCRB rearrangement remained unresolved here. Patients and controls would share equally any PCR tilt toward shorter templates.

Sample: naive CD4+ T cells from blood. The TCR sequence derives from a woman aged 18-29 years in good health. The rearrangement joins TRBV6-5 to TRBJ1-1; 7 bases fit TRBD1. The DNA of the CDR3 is TGTGCCAGCAGCCCTGACAGGGAGTATCGATGGGCTTTCTTT. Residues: CASSPDREYRWAFF.